The next 30 T cell receptor beta chains were all read from a single sample in a study of shared clonotypes between healthy human individuals. Using immunoSEQ multiplex PCR, the repertoire was profiled, and TCRdb retains in-frame clones only, with some absent. The sample consists of 2,500,000 or so clones, approximately 94% of them appearing once. The sample comprised naive CD4+ T cells from PBMCs. Subset described: CD45RA+ positively selected. The receptors come from a man aged 18 to 30 in good health. Some clones in this sample may be carry-over from other donors' samples.

Comment on this clone: This same CDR3 is encoded by further DNA sequences in the sample. This chain joins TRBV28 and TRBJ2-5; D is unclear. Germline CDR1 is MDHEN and CDR2 is SYDVKM. Trimming took 7 bases from V and 5 from J, leaving 11 bases between them. The CDR3 runs 12 residues. The CDR3 spells CASTSGRETQYF. CDR3 bases: TGTGCCAGCACTTCAGGAAGGGAGACCCAGTACTTC.

V is TRBV7-6 and J is TRBJ2-7, with a weak D call TRBD2 (5 bases). The germline V gene encodes CDR1 SGHVS and CDR2 FNYEAQ. This CDR3 is built from 15 residues. V shed 5 bases and J shed 1 base, with 15 bases lying between them. The CDR3 reads CASSPKAVASYEQYF. CDR3 sequence (DNA): TGTGCCAGCAGCCCTAAAGCGGTAGCGTCCTACGAGCAGTACTTC. The whole variable domain, filled in from reference TRBV7-6 and TRBJ2-7, reads GAGVSQSPRYKVTKRGQDVALRCDPISGHVSLYWYRQALGQGPEFLTYFNYEAQQDKSGLPNDRFSAERPEGSISTLTIQRTEQRDSAMYRCASSPKAVASYEQYFGPGTRLTVT.

The chain combines TRBV18 with TRBJ2-5, with D hard to call. The CDR3 consists of 15 residues. V lost 3 bases and J 1 base, leaving 12 bases between the germline ends. Germline V lookup: CDR1 KGHSH, CDR2 LQKENI. CDR3 sequence reads: CASSPPPTTQETQYF. The CDR3 region has the DNA TGTGCCAGCTCACCCCCCCCGACAACCCAAGAGACCCAGTACTTC. Complete variable domain (other parts from reference TRBV18 and TRBJ2-5): NAGVMQNPRHLVRRRGQEARLRCSPMKGHSHVYWYRQLPEEGLKFMVYLQKENIIDESGMPKERFSAEFPKEGPSILRIQQVVRGDSAAYFCASSPPPTTQETQYFGPGTRLLVL.

The rearrangement links TRBV6-5 to TRBJ2-6; D may be TRBD1 or TRBD2 (5 bases each). The V gene's germline CDR1 is MNHEY and CDR2 SVGAGI. V lost 2 bases, J lost 6 bases, and 11 bases lay in between. The CDR3 contains 15 residues. DNA of the CDR3: TGTGCCAGCAGTTACGGGACGGCCGTGGCCAACGTCCTGACTTTC. This translates into CASSYGTAVANVLTF.

The V call is TRBV5-1, the J call TRBJ2-7, with 11 bases that match TRBD2. CDR3 length equals 15 residues. Germline CDR1 reads SGHRS; CDR2 reads YFSETQ. V lost 4 bases to trimming and J lost 0 bases; unmatched junction nucleotides: 3. The CDR3 loop reads CASSATSGSSYEQYF. The CDR3 region has the DNA TGCGCCAGCAGCGCAACTAGCGGGAGCTCCTACGAGCAGTACTTC.

J is TRBJ1-2 and V is TRBV2; D is undetermined. Germline CDR1 SNHLY, CDR2 FYNNEI. The V end lost 6 bases, the J end lost 4 bases, and 12 bases lay between the germline ends. This CDR3 region has 13 residues. The CDR3 protein is CASRPGPPYGYTF. The CDR3 DNA reads as TGTGCCAGCAGGCCGGGCCCACCCTATGGCTACACCTTC.

The CDR3 DNA sequence: TGTGCCTGGACGGGAAAACGGGACAGTCCCCCAGGGATTAGCAATCAGCCCCAGCATTTT. This translates into CAWTGKRDSPPGISNQPQHF. The V and J genes are TRBV30 and TRBJ1-5; TRBD1 matches 7 bases. Trimming took 4 bases from V and 0 from J; bases not matched to a gene: 21. The CDR3 runs 20 residues. Germline values: CDR1 GTSNPN, CDR2 SVGIG (reference sequence).

The CDR3 sequence is CASSPWEGGNQPQHF. Here the CDR3 DNA reads TGTGCCAGCTCACCTTGGGAAGGGGGAAATCAGCCCCAGCATTTT. This chain uses TRBV18 with TRBJ1-5; possibly TRBD1 for D (6 bases). Trimming left V 3 bases short and J 4 bases short, with 13 bases between. CDR3 length: 15 amino acids. The germline gives CDR1 KGHSH, CDR2 LQKENI.

The rearrangement links TRBV5-1 to TRBJ2-1; D is ambiguous. CDR1 is SGHRS and CDR2 is YFSETQ in the germline V gene. The CDR3 has 16 amino acids. Deletions cut 0 bases from V and 0 bases from J, with 10 bases between. The CDR3: CASSLATASSYNEQFF. Here the CDR3 DNA reads TGCGCCAGCAGCTTGGCTACAGCCAGCTCCTACAATGAGCAGTTCTTC.

The chain employs TRBV2 and TRBJ2-1; perhaps TRBD1 as D (5 bases). Trimming left V 0 bases short and J 14 bases short, with 11 bases between. CDR1 is SNHLY, CDR2 FYNNEI, per germline. The length of the CDR3 is 12 residues. The chain's CDR3 is CASSEAIGVKFF. CDR3 bases: TGTGCCAGCAGTGAAGCGATAGGGGTAAAGTTCTTC.

The chain combines TRBV11-2 with TRBJ2-5, with D possibly matching TRBD2 (5 bases). Germline CDR1 is SGHAT and CDR2 is FQNNGV. Trimming shortened V by 5 bases and J by 5 bases, and 18 bases separated the two germline ends. The CDR3 is made up of 15 amino acids. The CDR3 nucleotides read TGTGCCAGCAGCCCCCCCTGGGCTAGCTGGGAGACCCAGTACTTC. It codes for CASSPPWASWETQYF.

The chain joins TRBV5-8 to TRBJ2-1, with D perhaps matching TRBD2 (7 bases). With 4 bases removed from V and 1 base from J, the gap between germline ends came to 12 bases. CDR3 length: 15 residues. Germline lookup yields CDR1 SGHTS and CDR2 YDEGEE. The CDR3 region has the DNA TGTGCCAGCAGCCGAAGGGGGGGGTCCTACAATGAGCAGTTCTTC. It is translated as CASSRRGGSYNEQFF.

The genes are TRBV6-1 and TRBJ2-5; no definite D call. This CDR3 is 13 amino acids long. The germline V gene has CDR1 MNHNS and CDR2 SASEGT. V lost 6 bases, J lost 2 bases, and 10 bases lay in between. The CDR3 DNA sequence: TGTGCCAGCAGCTCTATAGGGCAAGAGACCCAGTACTTC. Encoded protein: CASSSIGQETQYF.

To note about this clone: Within the sample, other DNA sequences also encode this same CDR3. The chain has TRBV5-4 and TRBJ2-2, with D unclear. CDR1 SGHNT and CDR2 YYREEE come from the germline V gene (reference sequence). There are 14 residues in the CDR3. Deletions cut 4 bases from V and 8 bases from J, with 15 bases between. CDR3 sequence reads: CASSLSKVPGELFF. CDR3 sequence (DNA): TGTGCCAGCAGCCTTTCGAAGGTCCCTGGGGAGCTGTTTTTT.

The chain uses TRBV6-5 and TRBJ1-1, with D uncertain. CDR1 is MNHEY, CDR2 SVGAGI, per germline. This CDR3 contains 12 residues. V was trimmed by 8 bases and J by 5 bases, leaving 12 bases between them. This CDR3 is CASGVVGTEAFF. The CDR3 coding sequence is TGTGCCAGCGGGGTTGTGGGGACTGAAGCTTTCTTT.

Note on this clone: Within the sample, other DNA sequences also encode this same CDR3. The V gene is TRBV5-1, the J gene TRBJ2-5, with 7 bases aligning to TRBD2. Unmatched junction bases numbered 0, after V lost 2 bases and J lost 5 bases. CDR3 length: 12 residues. Germline CDR1 is SGHRS and CDR2 is YFSETQ. Here the CDR3 reads CASSFSGETQYF. In DNA, the CDR3 is TGCGCCAGCAGCTTTAGCGGGGAGACCCAGTACTTC.

This sequence joins TRBV5-1 and TRBJ2-3; D ambiguous. From germline, CDR1 is SGHRS and CDR2 YFSETQ. V was shortened by 0 bases and J by 1 base, with 6 bases between the two germline ends. The CDR3 sequence is 14 residues long. The CDR3, as DNA: TGCGCCAGCAGCTTGGTGGACGGCACAGATACGCAGTATTTT. Protein product: CASSLVDGTDTQYF.

The V and J genes are TRBV2 and TRBJ2-3; 7 positions agree with TRBD2. V lost 6 bases to trimming and J lost 4 bases; unmatched junction nucleotides: 7. The CDR3 spans 14 residues. The germline gives CDR1 SNHLY, CDR2 FYNNEI. CDR3 in amino acids: CASRTGGTADTQYF. For the CDR3, the DNA is TGTGCCAGCAGGACGGGAGGCACCGCAGATACGCAGTATTTT.

To note about this clone: Other DNA sequences from this sample encode an identical CDR3 as well. This chain uses TRBV2 with TRBJ2-7; weak D call: TRBD1 (5 bases). The germline V and J ends were trimmed by 2 bases and 1 base, with 9 bases remaining between them. This CDR3 has 14 residues. Per germline, CDR1 SNHLY and CDR2 FYNNEI. In DNA form, the CDR3 reads TGTGCCAGCAGTGAACAGGGCGTTTCCTACGAGCAGTACTTC. Amino acid sequence: CASSEQGVSYEQYF.

The gene calls are TRBV6-1 and TRBJ1-5; D perhaps matches TRBD1 (6 bases). Germline CDR1 MNHNS, CDR2 SASEGT. Trimming removed 1 base from V and 9 bases from J, with 13 bases in between. This CDR3 contains 14 residues. The CDR3: CASSEVGGLGPQHF. Written as DNA, the CDR3 is TGTGCCAGCAGTGAAGTTGGGGGCCTTGGGCCCCAGCATTTT.

The V call is TRBV27, the J call TRBJ2-1, with TRBD1 identical over 10 bases. Germline V CDR1 and CDR2: MNHEY, SMNVEV (reference sequence). V shed 6 bases, J shed 7 bases, and the junction held 12 bases outside the gene matches. The CDR3 consists of 16 residues. This CDR3 reads CASSKMGQGFGNEQFF. The CDR3 region has the DNA TGTGCCAGCAGCAAGATGGGACAGGGGTTCGGAAATGAGCAGTTCTTC.

V usage is TRBV6-1 and J usage is TRBJ1-2; D may be TRBD1 (6 bases). V was cut by 6 bases and J by 0 bases, with 11 bases left in between. The CDR3 loop spans 14 amino acids. Germline V gene data show CDR1 as MNHNS and CDR2 as SASEGT. In DNA form, the CDR3 reads TGTGCCAGCAGCCCAGGGACATCTAACTATGGCTACACCTTC. Its protein is CASSPGTSNYGYTF.

V is TRBV7-2 and J is TRBJ2-7; TRBD2 agrees at 9 bases. The germline gives CDR1 SGHTA, CDR2 FQGNSA. The CDR3 sequence is 14 residues long. The V gene end was trimmed by 4 bases and the J gene end by 4 bases; junction bases not matched to a gene: 5. The CDR3 here is CASSSTREGYEQYF. CDR3 DNA: TGTGCCAGCAGCTCCACGCGGGAGGGTTACGAGCAGTACTTC. The whole variable domain, remainder taken from reference TRBV7-2 and TRBJ2-7, is GAGVSQSPSNKVTEKGKDVELRCDPISGHTALYWYRQSLGQGLEFLIYFQGNSAPDKSGLPSDRFSAERTGGSVSTLTIQRTQQEDSAVYLCASSSTREGYEQYFGPGTRLTVT.

The CDR3 DNA follows: TGTGCCAGCAGCTTATTTAGAGTGGGACTAGCGGGAGACGAGCAGTACTTC. Translation: CASSLFRVGLAGDEQYF. V is TRBV7-2 and J is TRBJ2-7; 14 bases agree with TRBD2. Trimming cost V 2 bases and J 5 bases; bases outside gene matches: 8. Germline assignment: CDR1 SGHTA and CDR2 FQGNSA. CDR3 length equals 17 residues.

V gene TRBV19 combines with J gene TRBJ1-1; D is undetermined. Germline CDR1 reads LNHDA; CDR2 reads SQIVND (reference sequence). CDR3 length equals 15 residues. V gave up 7 bases and J gave up 0 bases, with 15 bases separating them. The CDR3 sequence is CASTYSGKLNTEAFF. As DNA, the CDR3 is TGTGCCAGTACGTATAGTGGCAAGTTGAACACTGAAGCTTTCTTT.

The chain employs TRBV5-1 and TRBJ1-5; unclear D gene. CDR3 length: 13 amino acids. Germline V lookup: CDR1 SGHRS, CDR2 YFSETQ. The V and J ends lost 5 bases and 4 bases respectively, with 10 bases between them. CDR3 sequence: CASRLHPNQPQHF. In DNA form, the CDR3 reads TGCGCCAGCAGGCTGCACCCTAATCAGCCCCAGCATTTT.

The chain uses TRBV27 and TRBJ2-3; no clear D gene. Germline values: CDR1 MNHEY, CDR2 SMNVEV (reference sequence). V lost 5 bases and J lost 1, with 7 bases in between. The CDR3 has 13 residues. The CDR3 protein is CASSPSGTDTQYF. The DNA for the CDR3 is TGTGCCAGCAGTCCCTCCGGCACAGATACGCAGTATTTT.

In this sample, this clone turned up once. CDR3 loop: CASQAVSYEQYF. The CDR3 DNA reads TGTGCCAGCCAAGCGGTTAGCTACGAGCAGTACTTC. The chain uses TRBV28 and TRBJ2-7, with D possibly being TRBD2 (5 bases). From germline, CDR1 is MDHEN and CDR2 SYDVKM. With 8 bases removed from V and 3 bases from J, the gap between germline ends came to 11 bases. CDR3 length equals 12 residues.

This rearrangement joins TRBV2 to TRBJ2-1, with 8 bases matching TRBD2. The ends lost 3 bases at V and 9 bases at J; junction bases unmatched: 10. The V gene's germline CDR1 is SNHLY and CDR2 FYNNEI. The CDR3 runs to 15 residues. The CDR3 sequence: CASSDVGLALFEQFF. The CDR3 bases are TGTGCCAGCAGTGACGTAGGACTAGCTTTGTTTGAGCAGTTCTTC.

This CDR3 is CASSSGTGGEKLFF. The CDR3 DNA reads as TGTGCCAGCAGCTCCGGGACGGGGGGCGAAAAACTGTTTTTT. V gene TRBV7-8 combines with J gene TRBJ1-4; a weak D match, TRBD1 (6 bases). Germline CDR1 reads SGHVS; CDR2 reads FQNEAQ. Trimming left V 4 bases short and J 8 bases short, with 14 bases between. The CDR3 consists of 14 residues.